This T cell receptor (beta chain) was retrieved from a study of blood T cell repertoires in COVID-19. This clone was observed at least ten times. Sequencing was performed with immunoSEQ multiplex PCR; in TCRdb, only in-frame clones are kept and a portion is missing. Altogether around 400,000 clones are present, around 87% being singletons, with the ten largest covering about 10%. The source material was peripheral blood. The TCR comes from a young woman with COVID-19, enrolled during active disease.

The CDR3 region has the DNA TGTGCCAGCAGCGATCAGACTAGCGGGAAAATAGAGCTGTTTTTT. Protein product: CASSDQTSGKIELFF. The chain is built from TRBV6-4 and TRBJ2-2; 11 bases are shared with TRBD2. V shed 6 bases, J shed 11 bases, and the junction held 11 bases outside the gene matches. In germline, CDR1 is MRHNA, CDR2 SNTAGT. The CDR3 has 15 amino acids.